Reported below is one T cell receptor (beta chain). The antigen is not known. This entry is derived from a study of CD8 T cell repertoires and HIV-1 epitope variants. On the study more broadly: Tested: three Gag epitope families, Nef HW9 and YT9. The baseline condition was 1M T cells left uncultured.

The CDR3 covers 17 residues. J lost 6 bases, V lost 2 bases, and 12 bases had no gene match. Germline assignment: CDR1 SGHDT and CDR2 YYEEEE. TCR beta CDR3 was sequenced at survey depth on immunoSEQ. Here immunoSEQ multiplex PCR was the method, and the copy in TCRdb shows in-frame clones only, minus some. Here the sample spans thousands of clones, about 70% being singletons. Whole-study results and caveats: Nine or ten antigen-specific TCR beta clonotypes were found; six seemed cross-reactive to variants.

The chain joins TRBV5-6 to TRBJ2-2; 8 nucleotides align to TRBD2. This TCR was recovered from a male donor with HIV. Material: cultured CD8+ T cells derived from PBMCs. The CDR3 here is CASSFASSGTVAGELFF. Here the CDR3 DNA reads TGTGCCAGCAGCTTTGCAAGTAGCGGGACGGTGGCCGGGGAGCTGTTTTTT.